A single count supports the clone carrying this T cell receptor beta chain. The data originate from a study of blood T cell repertoires in COVID-19. About the study: The samples span acute and convalescent COVID-19 from the United States, Italy and Spain. T cells, B-cell-depleted T cells, or PBMCs provided the cDNA or gDNA that served as material.

Germline assignment: CDR1 MNHEY and CDR2 SVGAGI. CDR3 length: 14 amino acids. The J segment lost 3 bases and the V segment lost 0 bases, leaving 0 bases of the junction unmatched. Original handling: Nucleated cell number was recorded as an estimate derived from reference gene primer amplification. The data were produced by immunoSEQ multiplex PCR, yet TCRdb's version contains in-frame clones alone and is incomplete. D and trimming were read from the DNA, whereas the V and J calls and clone size are those reported in that table. The profile shows about 59,000 clones, around 80% of them singletons. The chain is built from TRBV6-5 and TRBJ2-7; 9 nucleotides line up with TRBD1. Material for sequencing was peripheral blood. The sequence derives from a man aged 55 to 70 with acute or convalescent COVID-19. The DNA for the CDR3 is TGTGCCAGCAGTTACTCGGGACAGGGCTACGAGCAGTACTTC. Protein: CASSYSGQGYEQYF.